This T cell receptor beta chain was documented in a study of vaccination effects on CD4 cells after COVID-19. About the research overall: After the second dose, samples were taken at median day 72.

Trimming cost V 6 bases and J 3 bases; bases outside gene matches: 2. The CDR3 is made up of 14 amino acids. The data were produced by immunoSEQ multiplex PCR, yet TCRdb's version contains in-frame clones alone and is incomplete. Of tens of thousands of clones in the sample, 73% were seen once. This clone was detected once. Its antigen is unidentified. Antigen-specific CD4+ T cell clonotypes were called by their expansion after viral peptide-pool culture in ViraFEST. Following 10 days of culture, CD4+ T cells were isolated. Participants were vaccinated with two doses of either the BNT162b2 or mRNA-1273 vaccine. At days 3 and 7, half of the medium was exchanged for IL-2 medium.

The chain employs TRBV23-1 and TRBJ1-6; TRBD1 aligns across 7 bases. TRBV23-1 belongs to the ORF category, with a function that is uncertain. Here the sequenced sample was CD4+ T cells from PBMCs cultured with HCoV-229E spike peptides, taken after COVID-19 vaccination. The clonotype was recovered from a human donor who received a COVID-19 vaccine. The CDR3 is CASSRDSYNSPLHF. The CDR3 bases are TGCGCCAGCAGCCGGGACAGCTATAATTCACCCCTCCACTTT.